The 13 T cell receptor beta chains reported below all come from one sample, sequenced in a study of blood T cells in healthy people across ages (dated by TCRdb to 2014 to 2015). Receptor libraries were prepared by 5' RACE. Sequenced using an Illumina HiSeq 2500. A second PCR of roughly 6 to 11 cycles was run with a J-beta primer mix and a sample-barcoded 5' primer. The public reads were reprocessed in TCRdb via fastp at Q25 and MiXCR, keeping in-frame beta chains. Each CDR3 protein appears once, grouped with its most common genes and DNA. For this sample there are about 1.8 million distinct CDR3 sequences; 49% appear just once. Of the sample, over 2% is held by the ten largest clones. The sequenced sample consisted of blood. These receptors were collected from a woman between 40 and 50 years old in good health.

This chain connects TRBV12-3 or TRBV12-4 to TRBJ1-2, with no clear D. The CDR3 covers 13 residues. Trimming removed 7 bases at V and 5 bases at J, with 14 bases between. The CDR3 spells CASTLDVLYGYTF. The CDR3 coding sequence is TGTGCCAGCACCCTCGACGTACTTTATGGCTACACCTTC.

This clonotype was recorded a few times. The chain carries TRBV7-9 and TRBJ2-1, with TRBD1 matching over 7 bases. V was clipped by 5 bases and J by 7 bases; unmatched bases: 11. CDR1 and CDR2 from the germline V gene are SEHNR and FQNEAQ (reference sequence). The CDR3 spans 15 residues. CDR3: CASSTQRGTENEQFF. Written as DNA, the CDR3 is TGTGCCAGCAGCACCCAGAGGGGGACAGAGAATGAGCAGTTCTTC.

The rearrangement uses TRBV29-1 and TRBJ1-2, with D maybe TRBD1 (5 bases). CDR3 size: 13 residues. Germline V gene lookup returns CDR1 SQVTM and CDR2 ANQGSEA. Trimming took 4 bases from V and 8 from J, leaving 17 bases between them. CDR3 DNA: TGCAGCGTTGTAAGGGGCCTCACCTCCGGCTACACCTTC. Its translation is CSVVRGLTSGYTF. Based on the CDR3 plus reference TRBV29-1 and TRBJ1-2, the full variable domain is SAVISQKPSRDICQRGTSLTIQCQVDSQVTMMFWYRQQPGQSLTLIATANQGSEATYESGFVIDKFPISRPNLTFSTLTVSNMSPEDSSIYLCSVVRGLTSGYTFGSGTRLTVV.

This clonotype occurred a few times. The chain carries TRBV4-2 and TRBJ2-6, with TRBD1 matching 7 bases. The CDR3 totals 18 residues. The V gene end was trimmed by 0 bases and the J gene end by 2 bases; junction bases not matched to a gene: 7. Per germline, CDR1 LGHNA and CDR2 YNFKEQ. The CDR3 is CASSQDLIGQAGANVLTF. In DNA, the CDR3 is TGTGCCAGCAGCCAAGATCTTATTGGACAGGCTGGGGCCAACGTCCTGACTTTC.

This clonotype was counted between two and nine times. The V gene is TRBV12-3 or TRBV12-4, the J gene TRBJ2-5, with a weak D call TRBD1 (6 bases). The CDR3 length is 14 residues. V was pared by 6 bases and J by 10 bases, with 21 bases between. CDR3 DNA sequence: TGTGCCAGCAGACCGAATATCAAAACAGGGTACCAGTACTTC. Protein: CASRPNIKTGYQYF.

The chain combines TRBV20-1 with TRBJ1-2; TRBD1 might be the D (6 bases). The CDR3 has 14 amino acids. The V end was cut by 6 bases, the J end by 0 bases, with 14 bases between. The germline V gene encodes CDR1 DFQATT and CDR2 SNEGSKA (reference sequence). The CDR3 DNA is TGCAGTGCCTACCGGGACACTGCTAACTATGGCTACACCTTC. Encoded protein: CSAYRDTANYGYTF.

This clonotype is a singleton in its sample. This chain links TRBV6-6 with TRBJ2-1; TRBD1 or TRBD2 may be the D gene (5 bases each). The CDR3 sequence is 16 residues long. Per germline, CDR1 MNHNY and CDR2 SVGAGI (reference sequence). V lost 8 bases, J lost 12 bases, and 29 bases lay in between. The CDR3 loop reads CASVTLRGDHGRGQFF. The CDR3 DNA reads as TGTGCCAGCGTTACCCTGAGGGGAGATCACGGACGAGGGCAGTTCTTC.

CDR3 sequence reads: CASTPPGANGPLTQYF. DNA of the CDR3: TGTGCCAGCACCCCACCGGGGGCGAACGGACCCCTTACGCAGTATTTT. The chain uses TRBV6-2 or TRBV6-3 and TRBJ2-3, with D perhaps being TRBD1 or TRBD2 (6 bases each). This CDR3 region has 16 residues. Germline-derived CDR1 and CDR2 are MNHEY and SVGEGT. Trimming took off 7 bases at V and 8 bases at J, with 25 bases between the two ends.

The chain recombines TRBV6-2 or TRBV6-3 with TRBJ2-1; D not resolved. Trimming took 4 bases from V and 0 from J, leaving 13 bases between them. This CDR3 has 16 residues. From germline, CDR1 is MNHEY and CDR2 SVGEGT. The CDR3: CASSSPRLDSYNEQFF. The CDR3 DNA reads as TGTGCCAGCAGTTCGCCACGCCTCGACTCCTACAATGAGCAGTTCTTC.

On this clonotype itself: Compared with germline, one end of the junction differs, possibly owing to a read error. The CDR3 reads CASSPLGDPNYGHTF. The CDR3 DNA follows: TGCGCCAGCAGCCCGTTGGGGGACCCAAACTATGGCCACACCTTC. This chain joins TRBV5-1 and TRBJ1-2, with a possible D match to TRBD1 (5 bases). CDR1 and CDR2 from the germline V gene are SGHRS and YFSETQ. The CDR3 is made up of 15 amino acids.

The genes are TRBV29-1 and TRBJ2-5; a possible D gene is TRBD2 (6 bases). The germline V gene has CDR1 SQVTM and CDR2 ANQGSEA. V lost 3 bases and J lost 4, with 15 bases in between. This CDR3 is built from 14 residues. The CDR3 nucleotides read TGCAGCGTTGATCCCGGGGGAGCGTCAGAGACCCAGTACTTC. This gives the protein CSVDPGGASETQYF. The whole variable domain, remainder taken from reference TRBV29-1 and TRBJ2-5, is SAVISQKPSRDICQRGTSLTIQCQVDSQVTMMFWYRQQPGQSLTLIATANQGSEATYESGFVIDKFPISRPNLTFSTLTVSNMSPEDSSIYLCSVDPGGASETQYFGPGTRLLVL.

This clonotype has just a few counts. This chain links TRBV13 with TRBJ2-1; 10 bases map to TRBD2. Losses at the gene ends were 3 bases for V and 9 bases for J; bases not matched to a gene: 5. The CDR3 is 14 amino acids. Germline assignment: CDR1 PRHDT and CDR2 FYEKMQ (reference sequence). The CDR3 reads CASSFGTSEGEQFF. In DNA, the CDR3 is TGTGCCAGCAGCTTCGGGACTAGCGAGGGTGAGCAGTTCTTC. The whole variable domain, remainder taken from reference TRBV13 and TRBJ2-1, is AAGVIQSPRHLIKEKRETATLKCYPIPRHDTVYWYQQGPGQDPQFLISFYEKMQSDKGSIPDRFSAQQFSDYHSELNMSSLELGDSALYFCASSFGTSEGEQFFGPGTRLTVL.

The chain joins TRBV7-6 to TRBJ2-1, with 11 bases identical to TRBD2. Germline CDR1 SGHVS, CDR2 FNYEAQ. J gave up 2 bases and V 1 base, and 13 bases lay outside the gene matches. The CDR3 is made up of 20 amino acids. The chain's CDR3 is CASSLGAAGTSGRTYNEQFF. The CDR3 DNA reads TGTGCCAGCAGCTTAGGGGCAGCCGGGACTAGCGGCCGGACCTACAATGAGCAGTTCTTC. Complete variable domain (other parts from reference TRBV7-6 and TRBJ2-1): GAGVSQSPRYKVTKRGQDVALRCDPISGHVSLYWYRQALGQGPEFLTYFNYEAQQDKSGLPNDRFSAERPEGSISTLTIQRTEQRDSAMYRCASSLGAAGTSGRTYNEQFFGPGTRLTVL.